The rows below give T cell receptor beta chains drawn from one sample of a study of response to subunit inactivated influenza vaccine. TCRdb recomputed calls from the RT-PCR reads with MiXCR, one row per CDR3 protein. The table includes 280,000 or so distinct CDR3 sequences, 20% to 25% detected once. The specimen was PBMCs from blood, collected 21 months after vaccination. All receptors come from a man in his fifties or sixties who received an inactivated influenza vaccine. CDR3s include the opening cysteine and the closing phenylalanine or tryptophan. Each record gives: CDR3 DNA, CDR3 protein, V gene, D gene, J gene, clone size. The D gene is left open where the match is weak. Size is stated for part of the rows, as once, few or many counts, or as a class when the clone is expanded.

DNA: TGTGCAAGCAGTTTGGGACGCAGGGGGTTTTCCAAAAACATTCAGTACTTC
CDR3: CASSLGRRGFSKNIQYF
V: TRBV12-3/TRBV12-4
D: TRBD1
J: TRBJ2-4
size: -

DNA: TGCGCCAGCAGCTCACTAGCGGGAGGTCGCTACAATGAGCAGTTCTTC
CDR3: CASSSLAGGRYNEQFF
V: TRBV5-1
D: TRBD2
J: TRBJ2-1
size: few

DNA: TGCAGTGCTAGTCTAGCGCCAGAGACCCAGTACTTC
CDR3: CSASLAPETQYF
V: TRBV20-1
D: -
J: TRBJ2-5
size: -

DNA: TGTGCCAGCAGCCACGGCGCTAACTATGGCTACACCTTC
CDR3: CASSHGANYGYTF
V: TRBV6-2/TRBV6-3
D: -
J: TRBJ1-2
size: few

DNA: TGTGCCAGCGGTAAACAGGGGGCCAGCTATGGCTACACCTTC
CDR3: CASGKQGASYGYTF
V: TRBV2
D: TRBD1
J: TRBJ1-2
size: few

DNA: TGCAGTGCTACCGGACGGACCCATTACAATGAGCAGTTCTTC
CDR3: CSATGRTHYNEQFF
V: TRBV20-1
D: -
J: TRBJ2-1
size: few

DNA: TGTGCCAGCAGCTTAGATCAACTAGCGGGGGGACGACAGTTCTTC
CDR3: CASSLDQLAGGRQFF
V: TRBV11-2
D: TRBD2
J: TRBJ2-1
size: -

DNA: TGTGCCAGCATCTTTCTAGCGGGAGGGCCCGCAGATACGCAGTATTTT
CDR3: CASIFLAGGPADTQYF
V: TRBV5-5
D: TRBD2
J: TRBJ2-3
size: -

DNA: TGTGCCAGCAACAACGACGGGGGAAACACTGAAGCTTTCTTT
CDR3: CASNNDGGNTEAFF
V: TRBV7-9
D: -
J: TRBJ1-1
size: few

DNA: TGTGCTAGTGGTTTGCTCGACAGGGGGGGGAACACTGAAGCTTTCTTT
CDR3: CASGLLDRGGNTEAFF
V: TRBV12-5
D: TRBD1
J: TRBJ1-1
size: -

DNA: TGTGCCAGCAGCCATAGCGGGAGGGCCGACACCGGGGAGCTGTTTTTT
CDR3: CASSHSGRADTGELFF
V: TRBV5-4
D: TRBD2
J: TRBJ2-2
size: few

DNA: TGTGCCAGCAGACAAACAGCGAACACTGAAGCTTTCTTT
CDR3: CASRQTANTEAFF
V: TRBV12-3/TRBV12-4
D: -
J: TRBJ1-1
size: -

DNA: TGTGCCAGTGGACCGGAGAGGATGAACTATGGCTACACCTTC
CDR3: CASGPERMNYGYTF
V: TRBV28
D: -
J: TRBJ1-2
size: few

DNA: TGTGCCAGCAGTTACGGACAGGGTTTGAACACTGAAGCTTTCTTT
CDR3: CASSYGQGLNTEAFF
V: TRBV6-5
D: TRBD1
J: TRBJ1-1
size: few

DNA: TGTGCCAGCAGCAAACAGGGACACAACACCGGGGAGCTGTTTTTT
CDR3: CASSKQGHNTGELFF
V: TRBV7-2
D: -
J: TRBJ2-2
size: -

DNA: TGCAGCGTTGACGGAGTAATGAACACTGAAGCTTTCTTT
CDR3: CSVDGVMNTEAFF
V: TRBV29-1
D: -
J: TRBJ1-1
size: few

DNA: TGTGCCATCAGTGCCAACCGGGAAGCAAATGAGCAGTTCTTC
CDR3: CAISANREANEQFF
V: TRBV10-3
D: -
J: TRBJ2-1
size: -

DNA: TGCAGTGCTAGAGATGGAGCGGGAGGGCGCACCGGGGAGCTGTTTTTT
CDR3: CSARDGAGGRTGELFF
V: TRBV20-1
D: TRBD2
J: TRBJ2-2
size: -

DNA: TGCAGTGCTAGAGAGAGACTCAGGGACAACCCGGCAGATACGCAGTATTTT
CDR3: CSARERLRDNPADTQYF
V: TRBV20-1
D: -
J: TRBJ2-3
size: few

DNA: TGCAGTGGGCGAGAAGACAGCTATAATTCACCCCTCCACTTT
CDR3: CSGREDSYNSPLHF
V: TRBV20-1
D: -
J: TRBJ1-6
size: few

DNA: TGCGCCAGCAGTGAGTCGGTAGGAACCGGCACAGATACGCAGTATTTT
CDR3: CASSESVGTGTDTQYF
V: TRBV10-2
D: -
J: TRBJ2-3
size: few

DNA: TGCAGTGCTCCGACTAGCGGGAATTACAATGAGCAGTTCTTC
CDR3: CSAPTSGNYNEQFF
V: TRBV20-1
D: TRBD2
J: TRBJ2-1
size: few

DNA: TGTGCCAGCAGTTTTTCAGGTCAGGGTAGCCGGGCTTTCTTT
CDR3: CASSFSGQGSRAFF
V: TRBV27
D: -
J: TRBJ1-1
size: once

DNA: TGTGCCAGTAGTATAATAGGGGACTACATAGCCAAAAACATTCAGTACTTC
CDR3: CASSIIGDYIAKNIQYF
V: TRBV19
D: TRBD2
J: TRBJ2-4
size: few

DNA: TGTGCCAGCAGCCCAGGACAGGGTGGTGAAGCTTTCTTT
CDR3: CASSPGQGGEAFF
V: TRBV11-3
D: TRBD1
J: TRBJ1-1
size: -

DNA: TGCAGTGCTAGAGTCTGGACATCTGATACGCAGTATTTT
CDR3: CSARVWTSDTQYF
V: TRBV20-1
D: -
J: TRBJ2-3
size: few

DNA: TGTGCCAGCAGCTTGGGACGGGACAATGAAAAACTGTTTTTT
CDR3: CASSLGRDNEKLFF
V: TRBV7-6
D: -
J: TRBJ1-4
size: few

DNA: TGCAGTGCTAGAAGGCGGACGACTTTCCGATATCAGCCCCAGCATTTT
CDR3: CSARRRTTFRYQPQHF
V: TRBV20-1
D: -
J: TRBJ1-5
size: few

DNA: TGTGCCATCAGACAGAACGTTAACAATGAGCAGTTCTTC
CDR3: CAIRQNVNNEQFF
V: TRBV10-3
D: -
J: TRBJ2-1
size: few

DNA: TGTGCCAGCAGCCAAGGGAAAGGGCTGGCTTTCTTT
CDR3: CASSQGKGLAFF
V: TRBV3-1
D: -
J: TRBJ1-1
size: -

DNA: TGTGCCAGCAGTTACTCGAAGCAACTTCGCAGCGTCAATGAGCAGTTCTTC
CDR3: CASSYSKQLRSVNEQFF
V: TRBV6-5
D: -
J: TRBJ2-1
size: once

DNA: TGCGCCAGCAGCTTGCTCCCGGGGGAGGTCTACGAGCAGTACTTC
CDR3: CASSLLPGEVYEQYF
V: TRBV5-1
D: -
J: TRBJ2-7
size: -

DNA: TGCGCCAGCAGCCCCCTCGATTCCCTCTCCTACGAGCAGTACTTC
CDR3: CASSPLDSLSYEQYF
V: TRBV5-1
D: -
J: TRBJ2-7
size: few